This T cell receptor beta chain was captured in a study of T cells in Graves' hyperthyroidism and ophthalmopathy. The study, taken as a whole, reports: Blood shared most expanded thyroid clonotypes above 0.001.

Template material for amplifying TCR beta CDR3 regions consisted of RNA transcripts. HTBI primers drove first-round RT-PCR of the TCR CDR3. TCRdb passed the multiplex PCR reads through MiXCR, listing each CDR3 protein once. The data contain about 840,000 distinct CDR3 sequences, 38% of them singletons. The CDR3 length is 17 residues. V shed 0 bases and J shed 1 base, with 10 bases lying between them. From germline, CDR1 is LNHNV and CDR2 YYDKDF (reference sequence). This clonotype occurred many times. Its antigen remains unknown. Sequencing was carried out using blood. The chain carries TRBV15 and TRBJ1-6; D is ambiguous. The TCR was taken from a man aged 18 to 29 with Graves' hyperthyroidism. CDR3 residues: CATSREDGRSYNSPLHF. CDR3 DNA: TGTGCCACCAGCAGAGAGGACGGTCGATCCTATAATTCACCCCTCCACTTT.